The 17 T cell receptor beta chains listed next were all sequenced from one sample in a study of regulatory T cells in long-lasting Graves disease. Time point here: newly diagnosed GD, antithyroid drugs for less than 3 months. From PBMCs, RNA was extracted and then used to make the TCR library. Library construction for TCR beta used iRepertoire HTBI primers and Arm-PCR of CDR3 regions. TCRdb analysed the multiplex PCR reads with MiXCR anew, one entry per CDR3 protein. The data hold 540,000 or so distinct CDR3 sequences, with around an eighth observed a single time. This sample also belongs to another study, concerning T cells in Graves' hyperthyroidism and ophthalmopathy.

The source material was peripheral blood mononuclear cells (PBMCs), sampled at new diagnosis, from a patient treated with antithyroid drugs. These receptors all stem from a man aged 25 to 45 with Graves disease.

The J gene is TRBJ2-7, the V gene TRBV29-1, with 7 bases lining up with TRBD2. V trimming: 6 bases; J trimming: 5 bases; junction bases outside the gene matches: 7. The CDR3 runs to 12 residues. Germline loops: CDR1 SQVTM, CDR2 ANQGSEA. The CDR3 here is CSVAGETHEQYF. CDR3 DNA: TGCAGCGTGGCGGGGGAAACCCACGAGCAGTACTTC.

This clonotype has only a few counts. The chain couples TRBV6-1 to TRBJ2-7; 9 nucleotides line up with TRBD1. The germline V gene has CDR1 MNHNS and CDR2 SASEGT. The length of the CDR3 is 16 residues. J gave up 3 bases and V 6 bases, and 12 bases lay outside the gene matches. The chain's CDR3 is CASRTFPGQGDYEQYF. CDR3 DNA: TGTGCCAGCAGAACGTTCCCGGGACAGGGCGACTACGAGCAGTACTTC.

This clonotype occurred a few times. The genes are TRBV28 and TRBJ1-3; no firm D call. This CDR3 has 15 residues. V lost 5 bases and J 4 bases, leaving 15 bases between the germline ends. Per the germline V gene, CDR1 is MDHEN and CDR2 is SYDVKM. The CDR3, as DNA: TGTGCCAGCAGTATCTTCCGGGCGGGCGGAAACACCATATATTTT. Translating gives CASSIFRAGGNTIYF. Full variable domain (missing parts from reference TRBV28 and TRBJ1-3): DVKVTQSSRYLVKRTGEKVFLECVQDMDHENMFWYRQDPGLGLRLIYFSYDVKMKEKGDIPEGYSVSREKKERFSLILESASTNQTSMYLCASSIFRAGGNTIYFGEGSWLTVV.

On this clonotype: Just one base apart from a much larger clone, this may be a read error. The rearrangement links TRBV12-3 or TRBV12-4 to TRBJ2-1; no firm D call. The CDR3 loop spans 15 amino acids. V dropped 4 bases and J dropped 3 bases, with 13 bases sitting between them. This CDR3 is CASSSYQTSYNEQFF. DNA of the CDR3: TGTGCCAGCAGTTCTTACCAGACAAGCTACAATGAGCAGTTCTTC.

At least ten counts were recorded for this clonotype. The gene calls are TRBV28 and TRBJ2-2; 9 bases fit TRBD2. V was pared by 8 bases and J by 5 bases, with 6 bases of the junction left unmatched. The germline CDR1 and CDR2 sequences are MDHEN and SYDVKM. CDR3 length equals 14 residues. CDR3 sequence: CASGAGGRTGELFF. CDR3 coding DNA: TGTGCCAGCGGGGCGGGAGGGCGAACCGGGGAGCTGTTTTTT.

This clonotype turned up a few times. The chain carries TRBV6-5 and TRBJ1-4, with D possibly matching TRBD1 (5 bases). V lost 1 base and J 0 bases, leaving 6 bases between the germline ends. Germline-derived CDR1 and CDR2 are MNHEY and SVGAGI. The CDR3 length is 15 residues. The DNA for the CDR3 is TGTGCCAGCAGTTACTTGGGGGCAACTAATGAAAAACTGTTTTTT. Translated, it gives CASSYLGATNEKLFF.

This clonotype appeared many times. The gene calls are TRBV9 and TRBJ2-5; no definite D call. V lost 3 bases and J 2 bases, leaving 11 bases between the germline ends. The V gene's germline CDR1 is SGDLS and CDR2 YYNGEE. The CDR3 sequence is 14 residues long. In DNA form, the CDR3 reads TGTGCCAGCAGCGCCCAAACGGAGCAAGAGACCCAGTACTTC. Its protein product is CASSAQTEQETQYF. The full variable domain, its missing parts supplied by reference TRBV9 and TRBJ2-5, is DSGVTQTPKHLITATGQRVTLRCSPRSGDLSVYWYQQSLDQGLQFLIQYYNGEERAKGNILERFSAQQFPDLHSELNLSSLELGDSALYFCASSAQTEQETQYFGPGTRLLVL.

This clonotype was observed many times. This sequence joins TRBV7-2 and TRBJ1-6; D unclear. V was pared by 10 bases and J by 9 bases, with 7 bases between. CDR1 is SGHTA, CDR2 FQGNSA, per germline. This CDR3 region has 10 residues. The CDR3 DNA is TGTGCCAACCATATTTCACCCCTCCACTTT. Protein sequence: CANHISPLHF. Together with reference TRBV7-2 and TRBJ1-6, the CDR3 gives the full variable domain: GAGVSQSPSNKVTEKGKDVELRCDPISGHTALYWYRQSLGQGLEFLIYFQGNSAPDKSGLPSDRFSAERTGGSVSTLTIQRTQQEDSAVYLCANHISPLHFGNGTRLTVT.

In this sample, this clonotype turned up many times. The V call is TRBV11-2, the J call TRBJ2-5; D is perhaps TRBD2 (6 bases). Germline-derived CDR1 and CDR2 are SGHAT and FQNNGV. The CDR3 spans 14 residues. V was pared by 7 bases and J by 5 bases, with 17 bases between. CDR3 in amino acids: CASTPAGLGETQYF. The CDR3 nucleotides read TGTGCCAGCACCCCGGCGGGGTTGGGCGAGACCCAGTACTTC.

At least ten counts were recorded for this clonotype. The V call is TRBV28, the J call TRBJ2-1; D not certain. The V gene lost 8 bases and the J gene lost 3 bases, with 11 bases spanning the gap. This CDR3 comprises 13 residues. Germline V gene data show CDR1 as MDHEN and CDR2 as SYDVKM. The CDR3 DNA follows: TGTGCCAGCTCCGGGCGTTTCTACAATGAGCAGTTCTTC. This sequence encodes CASSGRFYNEQFF.

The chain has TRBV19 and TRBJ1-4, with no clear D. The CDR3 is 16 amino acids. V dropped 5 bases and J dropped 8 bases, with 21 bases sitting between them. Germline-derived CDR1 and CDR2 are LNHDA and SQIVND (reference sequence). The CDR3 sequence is CASSPPNLGGPEKLFF. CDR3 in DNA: TGTGCCAGTAGTCCACCTAACTTGGGTGGTCCGGAAAAACTGTTTTTT.

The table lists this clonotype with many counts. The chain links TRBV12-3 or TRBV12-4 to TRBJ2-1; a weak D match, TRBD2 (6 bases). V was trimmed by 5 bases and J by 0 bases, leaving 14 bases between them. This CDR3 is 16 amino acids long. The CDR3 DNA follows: TGTGCCAGCAGTCCGGGACTCCCAAGCTCCTACAATGAGCAGTTCTTC. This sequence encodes CASSPGLPSSYNEQFF.

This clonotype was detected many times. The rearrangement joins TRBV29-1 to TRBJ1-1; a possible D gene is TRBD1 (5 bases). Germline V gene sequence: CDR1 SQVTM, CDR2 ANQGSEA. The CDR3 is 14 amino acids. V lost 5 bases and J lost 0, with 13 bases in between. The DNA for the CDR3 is TGCAGCGTTTCGACCGGGACGTTGAACACTGAAGCTTTCTTT. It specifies CSVSTGTLNTEAFF.

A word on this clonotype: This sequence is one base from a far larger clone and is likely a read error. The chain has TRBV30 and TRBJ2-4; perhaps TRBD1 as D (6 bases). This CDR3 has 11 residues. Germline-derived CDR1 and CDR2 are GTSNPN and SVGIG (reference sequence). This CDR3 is CAWSERQEQLF. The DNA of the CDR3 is TGTGCCTGGAGTGAGAGACAGGAGCAGCTCTTC.

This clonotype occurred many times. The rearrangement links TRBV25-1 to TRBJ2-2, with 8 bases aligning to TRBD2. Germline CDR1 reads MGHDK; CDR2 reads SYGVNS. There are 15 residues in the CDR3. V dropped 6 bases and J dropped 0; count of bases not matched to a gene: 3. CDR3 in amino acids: CASSVSGTNTGELFF. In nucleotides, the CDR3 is TGTGCCAGCAGCGTTAGCGGGACGAACACCGGGGAGCTGTTTTTT.

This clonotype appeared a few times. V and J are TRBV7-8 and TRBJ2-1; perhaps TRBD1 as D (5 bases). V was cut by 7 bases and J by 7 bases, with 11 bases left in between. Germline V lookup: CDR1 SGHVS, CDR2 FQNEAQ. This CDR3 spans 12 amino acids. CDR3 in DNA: TGTGCCAGCATAGGGGTTGGGAATGAGCAGTTCTTC. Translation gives CASIGVGNEQFF.

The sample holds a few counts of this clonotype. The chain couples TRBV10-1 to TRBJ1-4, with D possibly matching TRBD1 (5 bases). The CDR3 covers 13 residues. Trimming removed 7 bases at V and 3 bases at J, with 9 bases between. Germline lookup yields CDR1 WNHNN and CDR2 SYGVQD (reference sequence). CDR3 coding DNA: TGCGCCAGCACCCGGGACCCTAATGAAAAACTGTTTTTT. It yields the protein CASTRDPNEKLFF.